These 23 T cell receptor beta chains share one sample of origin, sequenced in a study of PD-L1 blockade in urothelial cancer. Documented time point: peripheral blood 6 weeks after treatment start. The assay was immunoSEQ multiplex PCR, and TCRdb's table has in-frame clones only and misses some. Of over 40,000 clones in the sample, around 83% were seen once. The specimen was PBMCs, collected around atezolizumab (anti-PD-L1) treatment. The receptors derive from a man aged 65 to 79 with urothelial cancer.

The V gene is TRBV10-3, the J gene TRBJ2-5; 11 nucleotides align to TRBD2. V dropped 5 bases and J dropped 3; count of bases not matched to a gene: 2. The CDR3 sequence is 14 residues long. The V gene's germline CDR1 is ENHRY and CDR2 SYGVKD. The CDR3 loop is CAISPGLAEETQYF. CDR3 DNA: TGTGCCATCAGTCCGGGACTAGCGGAAGAGACCCAGTACTTC.

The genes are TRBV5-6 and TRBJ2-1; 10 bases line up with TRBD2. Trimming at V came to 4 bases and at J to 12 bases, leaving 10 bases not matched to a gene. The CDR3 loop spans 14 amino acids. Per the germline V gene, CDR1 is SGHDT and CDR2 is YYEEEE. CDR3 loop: CASSRGLSGRSQFF. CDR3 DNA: TGTGCCAGCAGCCGGGGACTTAGCGGGAGGTCGCAGTTCTTC.

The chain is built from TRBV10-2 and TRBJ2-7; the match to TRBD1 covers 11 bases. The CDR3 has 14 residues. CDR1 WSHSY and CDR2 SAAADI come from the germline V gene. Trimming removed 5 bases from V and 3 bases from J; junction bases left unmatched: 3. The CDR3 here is CASSLGQGGYEQYF. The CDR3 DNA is TGCGCCAGCAGTCTGGGACAGGGGGGCTACGAGCAGTACTTC.

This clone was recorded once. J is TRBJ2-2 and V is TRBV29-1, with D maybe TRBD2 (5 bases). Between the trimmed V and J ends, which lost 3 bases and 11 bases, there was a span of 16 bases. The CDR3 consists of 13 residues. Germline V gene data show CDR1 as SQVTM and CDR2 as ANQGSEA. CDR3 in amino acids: CSVEDSKRLELFF. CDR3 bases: TGCAGCGTTGAGGACTCCAAGAGGCTCGAGCTGTTTTTT.

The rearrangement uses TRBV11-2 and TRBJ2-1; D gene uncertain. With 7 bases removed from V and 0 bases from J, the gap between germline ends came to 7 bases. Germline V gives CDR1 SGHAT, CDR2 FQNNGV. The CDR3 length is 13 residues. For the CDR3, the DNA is TGTGCCAGCAATTCAAACTCCTACAATGAGCAGTTCTTC. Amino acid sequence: CASNSNSYNEQFF.

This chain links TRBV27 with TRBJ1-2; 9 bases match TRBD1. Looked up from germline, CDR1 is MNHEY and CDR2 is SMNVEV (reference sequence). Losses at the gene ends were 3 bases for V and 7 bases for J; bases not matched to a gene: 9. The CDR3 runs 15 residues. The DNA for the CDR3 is TGTGCCAGCAGTTTCTATGGACAGGGGATTGGTGGCTACACCTTC. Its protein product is CASSFYGQGIGGYTF.

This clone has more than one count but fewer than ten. The CDR3 loop reads CACGGAFYEQYF. CDR3 sequence (DNA): TGTGCCTGCGGGGGAGCCTTCTACGAGCAGTACTTC. The chain links TRBV7-9 to TRBJ2-7; 7 bases match TRBD2. The germline gives CDR1 SEHNR, CDR2 FQNEAQ (reference sequence). The trim removed 11 bases at V and 3 bases at J, leaving 7 bases unmatched. The CDR3 loop spans 12 amino acids.

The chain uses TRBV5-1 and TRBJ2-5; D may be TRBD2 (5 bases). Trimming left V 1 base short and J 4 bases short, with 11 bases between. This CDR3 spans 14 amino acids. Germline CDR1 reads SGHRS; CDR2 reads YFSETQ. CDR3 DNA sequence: TGCGCCAGCAGCTTGTGGGGAGTTGGAGAGACCCAGTACTTC. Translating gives CASSLWGVGETQYF.

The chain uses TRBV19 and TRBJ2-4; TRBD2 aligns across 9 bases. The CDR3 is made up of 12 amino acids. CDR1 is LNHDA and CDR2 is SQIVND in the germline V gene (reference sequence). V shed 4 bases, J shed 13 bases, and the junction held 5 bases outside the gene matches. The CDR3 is CASSTRTSAQYF. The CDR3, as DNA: TGTGCCAGTAGTACCAGGACTAGCGCACAGTACTTC.

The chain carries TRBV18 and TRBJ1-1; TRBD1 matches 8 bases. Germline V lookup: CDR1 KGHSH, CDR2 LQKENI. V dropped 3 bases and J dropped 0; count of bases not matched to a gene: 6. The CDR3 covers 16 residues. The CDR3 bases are TGTGCCAGCTCACCGTTGACAGGGGTAATGAACACTGAAGCTTTCTTT. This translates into CASSPLTGVMNTEAFF.

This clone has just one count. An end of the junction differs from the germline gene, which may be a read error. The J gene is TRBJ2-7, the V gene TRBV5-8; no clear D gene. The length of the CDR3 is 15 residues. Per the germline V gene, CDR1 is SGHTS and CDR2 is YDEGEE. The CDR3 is CASSLRRVSSHEQYF. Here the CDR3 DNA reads TGTGCCAGCAGCCTAAGACGGGTCTCCTCCCACGAGCAGTACTTC.

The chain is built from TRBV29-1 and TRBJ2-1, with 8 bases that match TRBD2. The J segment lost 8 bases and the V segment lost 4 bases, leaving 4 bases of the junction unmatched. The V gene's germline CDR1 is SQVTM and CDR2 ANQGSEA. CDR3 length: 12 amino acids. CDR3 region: CSVAGGSDEQFF. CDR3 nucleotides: TGCAGCGTTGCGGGAGGGAGCGATGAGCAGTTCTTC.

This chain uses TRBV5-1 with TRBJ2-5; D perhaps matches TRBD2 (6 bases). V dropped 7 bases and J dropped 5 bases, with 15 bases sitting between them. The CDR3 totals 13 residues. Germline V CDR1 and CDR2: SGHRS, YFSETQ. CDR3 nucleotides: TGCGCCAGCGAAGCGGGTTCAGGGGAGACCCAGTACTTC. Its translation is CASEAGSGETQYF.

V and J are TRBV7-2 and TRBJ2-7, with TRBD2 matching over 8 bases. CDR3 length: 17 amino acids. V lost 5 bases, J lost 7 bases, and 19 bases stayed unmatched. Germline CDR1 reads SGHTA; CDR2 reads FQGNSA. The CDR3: CASSRSPPRAGEDEQYF. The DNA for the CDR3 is TGTGCCAGCAGCCGGTCCCCCCCGCGAGCGGGAGAGGATGAGCAGTACTTC. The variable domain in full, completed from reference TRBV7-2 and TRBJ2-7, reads GAGVSQSPSNKVTEKGKDVELRCDPISGHTALYWYRQSLGQGLEFLIYFQGNSAPDKSGLPSDRFSAERTGGSVSTLTIQRTQQEDSAVYLCASSRSPPRAGEDEQYFGPGTRLTVT.

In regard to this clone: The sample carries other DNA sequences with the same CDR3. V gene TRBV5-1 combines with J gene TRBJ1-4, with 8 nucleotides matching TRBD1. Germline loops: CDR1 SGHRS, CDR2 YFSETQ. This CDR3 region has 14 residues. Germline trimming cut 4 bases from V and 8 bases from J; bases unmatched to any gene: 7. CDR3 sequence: CASSEDRVNEKLFF. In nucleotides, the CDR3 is TGCGCCAGCAGCGAGGACAGGGTGAACGAAAAACTGTTTTTT.

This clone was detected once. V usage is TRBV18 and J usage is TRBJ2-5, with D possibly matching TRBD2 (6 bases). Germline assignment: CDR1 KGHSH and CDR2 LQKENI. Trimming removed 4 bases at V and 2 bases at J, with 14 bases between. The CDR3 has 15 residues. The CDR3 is CASSLEGTRQETQYF. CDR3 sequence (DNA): TGTGCCAGCTCACTCGAAGGGACTCGGCAAGAGACCCAGTACTTC.

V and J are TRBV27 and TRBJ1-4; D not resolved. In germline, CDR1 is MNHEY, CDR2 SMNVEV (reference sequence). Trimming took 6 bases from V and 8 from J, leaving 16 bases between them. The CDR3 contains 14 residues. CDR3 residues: CASSRTGFGEKLFF. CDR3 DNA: TGTGCCAGCAGCCGAACGGGGTTTGGGGAAAAACTGTTTTTT.

Here the CDR3 reads CASSSNRGSVFQYF. The CDR3 DNA sequence: TGTGCCAGCAGTTCGAACAGGGGGAGCGTTTTTCAGTACTTC. The chain recombines TRBV5-6 with TRBJ2-4, with 8 positions matching TRBD1. The CDR3 consists of 14 residues. The V gene end was trimmed by 5 bases and the J gene end by 11 bases; junction bases not matched to a gene: 12. Per the germline V gene, CDR1 is SGHDT and CDR2 is YYEEEE.

CDR3 in amino acids: CASRTSGSNEQFF. The CDR3, as DNA: TGTGCCAGCAGGACTAGCGGGAGCAATGAGCAGTTCTTC. V and J are TRBV2 and TRBJ2-1; 12 positions agree with TRBD2. J lost 6 bases, V lost 6 bases, and 0 bases had no gene match. CDR3 length equals 13 residues. In germline, CDR1 is SNHLY, CDR2 FYNNEI.

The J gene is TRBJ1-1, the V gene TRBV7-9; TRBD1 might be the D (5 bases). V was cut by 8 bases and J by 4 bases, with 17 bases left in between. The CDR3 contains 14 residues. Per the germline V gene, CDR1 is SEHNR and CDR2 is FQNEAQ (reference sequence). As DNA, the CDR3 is TGTGCCAGCTCAAAAGGTGTCAGGGTCACTGAAGCTTTCTTT. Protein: CASSKGVRVTEAFF.

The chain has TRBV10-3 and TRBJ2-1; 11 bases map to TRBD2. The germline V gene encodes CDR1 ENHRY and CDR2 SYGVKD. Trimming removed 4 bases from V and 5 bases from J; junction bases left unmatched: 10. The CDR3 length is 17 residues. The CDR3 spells CAISVPSGRPGNNEQFF. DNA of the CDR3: TGTGCCATCAGTGTCCCTAGCGGGAGGCCGGGGAACAATGAGCAGTTCTTC.

This chain's CDR3 is CATSGLAAGAGELFF. The CDR3 region has the DNA TGTGCCACCTCAGGACTAGCGGCTGGGGCGGGGGAGCTGTTTTTT. This rearrangement joins TRBV25-1 to TRBJ2-2, with TRBD2 identical over 10 bases. In germline, CDR1 is MGHDK, CDR2 SYGVNS. Trimming at V came to 10 bases and at J to 8 bases, leaving 13 bases not matched to a gene. The CDR3 runs to 15 residues. Using reference TRBV25-1 and TRBJ2-2 for the parts outside the CDR3, the full variable domain is EADIYQTPRYLVIGTGKKITLECSQTMGHDKMYWYQQDPGMELHLIHYSYGVNSTEKGDLSSESTVSRIRTEHFPLTLESARPSHTSQYLCATSGLAAGAGELFFGEGSRLTVL.

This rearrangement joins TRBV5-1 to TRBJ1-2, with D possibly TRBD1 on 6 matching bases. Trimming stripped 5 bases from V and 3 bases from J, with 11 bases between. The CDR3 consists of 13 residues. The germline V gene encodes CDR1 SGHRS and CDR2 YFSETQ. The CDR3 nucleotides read TGCGCCAGCAGAGTGACAGGAGACTATGGCTACACCTTC. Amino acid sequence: CASRVTGDYGYTF.